What follows describes a single T cell receptor (beta chain). No antigen is known for it. This sample is part of a study of OX40 agonist ivuxolimab in advanced cancers. As for the study in general: In this cohort, patients received ivuxolimab, an agonistic anti-OX40 (CD134) antibody.

The germline gives CDR1 MNHNS, CDR2 SASEGT. V was clipped by 5 bases and J by 6 bases, with 16 bases between them. This CDR3 comprises 14 residues. Measured with immunoSEQ multiplex PCR; TCRdb has only the in-frame clones, and not every one. The sample lists roughly 90,000 clones; roughly nine tenths were seen once. Study-level findings and limits: Near-lowest levels of clonal expansion characterized partial responders at 0.1-3.0 mg/kg.

The rearrangement uses TRBV6-1 and TRBJ1-2, with D unclear. The sequence was collected from an adult with an advanced solid tumor such as melanoma, head and neck, liver or kidney cancer. The source material was CD4+ or CD8+ T cells sorted from blood, sampled in a trial of the OX40 agonist ivuxolimab. CDR3 bases: TGTGCCAGCAGTTTTTCTAAGAGGAGGGATGGCTACACCTTC. Translation gives CASSFSKRRDGYTF.